This TCR beta chain comes out of a study of CD8 T cells in ankylosing spondylitis. This clonotype was seen only a few times. Its antigen is unknown. Findings and caveats of the study: What seemed typical of ankylosing spondylitis blood was a TCR beta motif built from about 8 highly homologous variants. Prior work had noted some motif variants in reactive arthritis blood and synovial fluid. Matched ankylosing spondylitis synovial fluid reportedly contained a significantly enriched population of disease-linked clones.

V lost 6 bases and J lost 10, with 16 bases in between. The CDR3 has 13 residues. MiXCR, run by TCRdb on the 5' RACE reads, gives a single entry per CDR3 protein. Among roughly 670,000 distinct CDR3 sequences listed, roughly 19% were seen once. The V gene is TRBV12-3 or TRBV12-4, the J gene TRBJ2-1; D is possibly TRBD1 or TRBD2 (5 bases each). The sequenced sample consisted of blood, either unsorted or a sorted T cell fraction (not recorded which). The sequence derives from a male donor with ankylosing spondylitis. CDR3 loop: CASRRPLGEEQFF. The CDR3 nucleotides read TGTGCCAGCAGGAGGCCCCTGGGGGAGGAGCAGTTCTTC.